The rows below give T cell receptor beta chains drawn from one sample of a study of CD4+ T cells in melanoma. Measured with immunoSEQ multiplex PCR; TCRdb has only the in-frame clones, and not every one. The repertoire holds about 140,000 clones, with 85% to 95% as singletons. Source of these receptors: a human donor with melanoma. Both conserved end residues are part of each CDR3. The D gene is left open where the match is weak. Rows may omit the clone size; those that give it use once, few, many or a size class.

>16|NA|TRBD2|TRBJ2-5|TRBV5-1
TGCGCCAGCAGCGCTCCTCGCGGGACTAGTGGAGAGACCCAGTACTTC
CASSAPRGTSGETQYF
>15|few|TRBD2|TRBJ2-2|TRBV18
TGTGCCAGCTACAGCGGGGGGGCCGGCACCGGGGAGCTGTTTTTT
CASYSGGAGTGELFF
>13|NA|NA|TRBJ2-3|TRBV27
TGTGCCAGCAGTTTATCGATGCAATCGACGCAGTATTTT
CASSLSMQSTQYF
>12|NA|NA|TRBJ2-3|TRBV9
TGTGCCAGCAGCCCTAGCACAGATACGCAGTATTTT
CASSPSTDTQYF
>17|NA|TRBD2|TRBJ2-3|TRBV7-6
TGTGCCAGCAGCTTAGCCCCTACTAGCGGGGGCACAGATACGCAGTATTTT
CASSLAPTSGGTDTQYF
>16|NA|NA|TRBJ1-2|TRBV15
TGTGCCACCAGCAGGGATAAAAGGGGGGGGCTAAATGGCTACACCTTC
CATSRDKRGGLNGYTF
>13|NA|NA|TRBJ2-6|TRBV10-2
TGCGCCAGCAGTACCGACAGGGCCAACGTCCTGACTTTC
CASSTDRANVLTF
>13|NA|NA|TRBJ1-1|TRBV29-1
TGCAGCGTTGAAGATCGGCAGGGGCCTCGAGCTTTCTTT
CSVEDRQGPRAFF
>16|once|NA|TRBJ1-5|TRBV4-1
TGCGCCAGCAGCCAAAAGGCAGGGGAGGGTCTCCAGCCCCAGCATTTT
CASSQKAGEGLQPQHF
>15|NA|NA|TRBJ1-4|TRBV7-9
TGTGCCAGCAGACGGAACCACGGAGCTACCGAAAAACTGTTTTTT
CASRRNHGATEKLFF
>13|NA|NA|TRBJ1-5|TRBV7-9
TGTGCCAGCAACAGAGGGGGAAATCAGCCCCAGCATTTT
CASNRGGNQPQHF
>15|NA|NA|TRBJ1-2|TRBV10-3
TGTGCCATCAGCCCGGGACACGGAATGAGCTATGGCTACACCTTC
CAISPGHGMSYGYTF
>14|NA|NA|TRBJ2-3|TRBV7-9
TGTGCCAGCAGCTTAGTCGTGTCGGCAGATACGCAGTATTTT
CASSLVVSADTQYF
>20|NA|TRBD1|TRBJ1-2|TRBV2
TGTGCCAGCGGGGGAACAGGGGGCGATCACGTAGGCTCTATACTCTATGGCTACACCTTC
CASGGTGGDHVGSILYGYTF
>16|NA|TRBD2|TRBJ2-1|TRBV5-1
TGCGCCAGCAGCTTGGCCCCTGCGGGGGGCTACAATGAGCAGTTCTTC
CASSLAPAGGYNEQFF
>12|NA|NA|TRBJ1-5|TRBV30
TGTGCCTGGAGTGTACTGGGTGGGCCCCAGCATTTT
CAWSVLGGPQHF
>14|once|TRBD2|TRBJ2-7|TRBV6-5
TGTGCCAGCACCACGGCTAGCGGAAGGTACGAGCAGTACTTC
CASTTASGRYEQYF
>17|once|NA|TRBJ1-5|TRBV4-1
TGCGCCAGCAGCCAAGACGGTCGGGGGGAGATGGGCCAGCCCCAGCATTTT
CASSQDGRGEMGQPQHF
>13|NA|NA|TRBJ2-3|TRBV10-2
TGCGCCGCGAGGGGGGTATCCGCAGATACGCAGTATTTT
CAARGVSADTQYF
>11|once|NA|TRBJ2-7|TRBV5-8
TGTGCCAGCAGCTCCGATCCCGAGCAGTACTTC
CASSSDPEQYF
>15|NA|TRBD1|TRBJ2-2|TRBV5-1
TGCGCCAGCAGCTCGACAGGGGCGAACACCGGGGAGCTGTTTTTT
CASSSTGANTGELFF
>13|NA|NA|TRBJ2-3|TRBV6-5
TGTGCCAGCAGTTACGGGGCCGCTGGTACGCAGTATTTT
CASSYGAAGTQYF
>13|NA|NA|TRBJ1-5|TRBV10-2
TGCGCCAGCGGGCAGGCGATTAATCAGCCCCAGCATTTT
CASGQAINQPQHF